Listed below are T cell receptor beta chains from one sample, sequenced in a study of T cell responses to AZD1222 COVID-19 vaccine. TCRdb keeps only in-frame clones here, not all; method: immunoSEQ multiplex PCR. This table has some 74,000 clones, around nine tenths appearing once. The material was peripheral blood, obtained 28 days after the second AZD1222 dose. These receptors were obtained from an adult who received the AZD1222 COVID-19 vaccine. Each CDR3 is given with its conserved first and last residue. The D gene is left open where the match is weak. Expanded clones get a size class; other rows say once, few or many, or leave the size out.

j_call v_call cdr3_length d_call clone_size cdr3_nt cdr3_aa
TRBJ1-4 TRBV10-3 16 TRBD1 NA TGTGCCATGCGACAGGGGGGTGGTGGAACTAATGAAAAACTGTTTTTT CAMRQGGGGTNEKLFF
TRBJ1-1 TRBV11-2 12 NA NA TGTGCCAGCAGCTTAGACGGGGTACTGGCTTTCTTT CASSLDGVLAFF
TRBJ1-1 TRBV5-8 12 NA few TGTGCCAGCAGCTTTTGGGCCTCTGAAGCTTTCTTT CASSFWASEAFF
TRBJ1-5 TRBV19 17 NA once TGTGCCAGTAGTATCCCCTCGGGGACGACCAGCAATCAGCCCCAGCATTTT CASSIPSGTTSNQPQHF
TRBJ2-5 TRBV24-1 12 NA NA TGTGCCACCCAAGACAGGACGGGGACCCAGTACTTC CATQDRTGTQYF
TRBJ2-7 TRBV6-1 16 TRBD1 few TGTGCCAGCAGTGGTTACAGTGGGACAGGGGTATACGAGCAGTACTTC CASSGYSGTGVYEQYF
TRBJ2-7 TRBV12-3/TRBV12-4 13 NA NA TGTGCCAGCAGTTTAAATCTCCTCTACGAGCAGTACTTC CASSLNLLYEQYF
TRBJ1-1 TRBV18 14 NA NA TGTGCCAGCTCAACCGGGACATATAACACTGAAGCTTTCTTT CASSTGTYNTEAFF
TRBJ1-4 TRBV19 16 NA NA TGTGCCAGTAGCCAACCGGGGGTCACAAGGGAGGAATCACTGTTTTTT CASSQPGVTREESLFF
TRBJ1-3 TRBV6-5 13 TRBD1 NA TGTGCCAGCAGACGACAGGGAGAGGACACCATATATTTT CASRRQGEDTIYF
TRBJ2-7 TRBV7-3 13 NA NA TGTGCCAGCAGCTTAGCGTGGGGAAACGAGCAGTACTTC CASSLAWGNEQYF
TRBJ1-5 TRBV6-5 13 NA few TGTGCCAGCAGCACAGGAGCCCATCAGCCCCAGCATTTT CASSTGAHQPQHF
TRBJ1-1 TRBV28 14 TRBD1 NA TGTGCCAGCAGTTTAAAGGGGGCCGGCACTGAAGCTTTCTTT CASSLKGAGTEAFF
TRBJ2-1 TRBV7-8 18 TRBD2 NA TGTGCCAGCAGCTTAGCGGAGCCTCGCGGGAGCTCCTACAATGAGCAGTTCTTC CASSLAEPRGSSYNEQFF